Shown below are 3 T cell receptor beta chains from a single sample sequenced in a study of sequential checkpoint blockade in melanoma. TCRdb keeps only in-frame clones here, not all; method: immunoSEQ multiplex PCR. The sample consists of approximately 26,000 clones, roughly 81% of them appearing once. Regarding treatment: randomized to nivolumab then ipilimumab (arm A) or the reverse (arm B). Sequencing used CD8+ T cells sorted from blood (inferred from file names), obtained from a patient given nivolumab and ipilimumab in sequence. These receptors all come from a human donor with melanoma.

This clone was counted a few times. J is TRBJ2-1 and V is TRBV9; no clear D gene. This CDR3 is 13 amino acids long. Trimming took off 3 bases at V and 6 bases at J, with 10 bases between the two ends. Germline V gene data show CDR1 as SGDLS and CDR2 as YYNGEE. Written as DNA, the CDR3 is TGTGCCAGCAGCGCGCGTTACCCCAATGAGCAGTTCTTC. This sequence encodes CASSARYPNEQFF.

This clone has a handful of counts. J is TRBJ2-1 and V is TRBV27; 12 positions match TRBD2. The CDR3 runs to 15 residues. Germline-derived CDR1 and CDR2 are MNHEY and SMNVEV (reference sequence). Trimming took 4 bases from V and 8 from J; bases not matched to a gene: 6. CDR3 amino acids: CASSSLAGGFDEQFF. CDR3 nucleotide sequence: TGTGCCAGCAGTTCACTAGCGGGGGGATTTGATGAGCAGTTCTTC.

The chain has TRBV6-4 and TRBJ2-1; TRBD2 matches 11 bases. The junction had 3 bases not matched to a gene; V was cut back by 3 bases and J by 8 bases. The CDR3 covers 14 residues. The germline V gene has CDR1 MRHNA and CDR2 SNTAGT. Written as DNA, the CDR3 is TGTGCCAGCAGTGAAGGACTAGCGGGTTATGAGCAGTTCTTC. Its protein product is CASSEGLAGYEQFF.